This T cell receptor (beta chain) was sequenced in a study of identical twins. The study's findings and limits: Compared with unrelated sharing, twin-shared out-of-frame alpha sequences had more low-probability sequences. Model-predicted out-of-frame TCR alpha sharing fell below observed values in monozygotic twins. Interpretation of the results relied on cross-sectional statistical analysis and not on following the same donors. Memory repertoires lacked the insertion deficit that abundant cord blood beta clonotypes showed.

This clonotype was observed many times. Its specificity is not known. TCRdb ran MiXCR on the 5' RACE reads and lists one entry per CDR3 protein. The data hold approximately 600,000 distinct CDR3 sequences, with under 8.5% observed a single time. The V gene lost 7 bases and the J gene lost 0 bases, with 14 bases spanning the gap. Germline V CDR1 and CDR2: SGHRS, YFSETQ. The CDR3 has 14 residues. The same data also contributed to another study, on yellow fever vaccine responses in identical twins.

The chain recombines TRBV5-1 with TRBJ2-7, with D possibly TRBD1 on 6 matching bases. This sequence was found in a woman between 18 and 29 years old in good health. The sample taken for sequencing was PBMCs. CDR3 sequence (DNA): TGCGCCAGCCACGCCAGGGGACACTCCTACGAGCAGTACTTC. Translating it yields CASHARGHSYEQYF.